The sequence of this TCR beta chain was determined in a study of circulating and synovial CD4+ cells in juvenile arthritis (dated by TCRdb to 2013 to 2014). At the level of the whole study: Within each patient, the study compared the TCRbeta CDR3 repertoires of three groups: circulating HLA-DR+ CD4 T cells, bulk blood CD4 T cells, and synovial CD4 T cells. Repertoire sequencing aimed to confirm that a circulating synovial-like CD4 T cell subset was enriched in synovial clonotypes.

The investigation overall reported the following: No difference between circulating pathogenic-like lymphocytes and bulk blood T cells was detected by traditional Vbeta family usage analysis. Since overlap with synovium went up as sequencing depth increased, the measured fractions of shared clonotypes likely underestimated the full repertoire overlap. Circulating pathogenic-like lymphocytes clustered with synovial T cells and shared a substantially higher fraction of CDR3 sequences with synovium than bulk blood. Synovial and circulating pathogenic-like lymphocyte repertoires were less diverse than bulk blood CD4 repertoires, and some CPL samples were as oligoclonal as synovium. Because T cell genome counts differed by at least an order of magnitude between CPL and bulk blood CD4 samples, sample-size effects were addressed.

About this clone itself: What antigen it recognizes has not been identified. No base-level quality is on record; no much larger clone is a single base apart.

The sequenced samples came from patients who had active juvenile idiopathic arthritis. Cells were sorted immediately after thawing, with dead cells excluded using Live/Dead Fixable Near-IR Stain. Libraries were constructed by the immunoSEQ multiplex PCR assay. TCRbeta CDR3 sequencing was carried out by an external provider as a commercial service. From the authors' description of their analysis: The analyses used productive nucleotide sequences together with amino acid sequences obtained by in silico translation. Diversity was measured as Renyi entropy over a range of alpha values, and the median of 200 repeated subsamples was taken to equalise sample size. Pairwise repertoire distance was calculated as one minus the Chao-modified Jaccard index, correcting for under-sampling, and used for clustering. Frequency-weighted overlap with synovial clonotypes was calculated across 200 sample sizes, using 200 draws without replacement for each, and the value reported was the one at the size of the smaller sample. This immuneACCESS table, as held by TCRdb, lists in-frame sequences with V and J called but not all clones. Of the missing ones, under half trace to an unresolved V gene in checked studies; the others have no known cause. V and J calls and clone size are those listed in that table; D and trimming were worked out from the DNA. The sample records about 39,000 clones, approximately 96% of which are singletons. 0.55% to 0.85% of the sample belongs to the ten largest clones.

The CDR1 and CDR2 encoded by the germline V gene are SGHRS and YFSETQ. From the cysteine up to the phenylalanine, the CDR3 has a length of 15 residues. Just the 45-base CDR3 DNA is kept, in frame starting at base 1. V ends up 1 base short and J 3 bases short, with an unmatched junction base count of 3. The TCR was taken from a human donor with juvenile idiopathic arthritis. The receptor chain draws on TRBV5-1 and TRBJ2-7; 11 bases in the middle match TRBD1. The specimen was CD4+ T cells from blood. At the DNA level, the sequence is TGCGCCAGCAGCTTGTGGACAGGGGGCGGCTACGAGCAGTACTTC. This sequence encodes CASSLWTGGGYEQYF.